This TCR beta chain was retrieved from a study of neurological immune-mediated disorders. In germline, CDR1 is LGHNA, CDR2 YNFKEQ. This CDR3 comprises 13 residues. Trimming removed 0 bases at V and 4 bases at J, with 6 bases between. Study-level findings and limits: Multiple sclerosis patients had less TCR clonal expansion than even healthy controls, unlike HTLV-1-associated myelopathy.

For the unsorted libraries, 2 million PBMCs stored at -80 C served as input. The cDNA was generated by 5'RACE with 10-nucleotide random UMIs. TCRdb passed the 5' RACE reads through MiXCR, listing each CDR3 protein once. The sample includes about 21,000 distinct CDR3 sequences, over 12% of them seen just once. This clonotype was seen at least ten times. Its antigen is currently unknown. J is TRBJ1-1 and V is TRBV4-2, with unresolved D. The clonotype originates from a female donor with HTLV-1-associated myelopathy (HAM/TSP). Material: PBMCs. CDR3 sequence reads: CASSQEESTEAFF. For the CDR3, the DNA is TGTGCCAGCAGCCAAGAGGAGAGCACTGAAGCTTTCTTT.